This T cell receptor (beta chain) was observed in a study of PD-1 blockade in classical Hodgkin lymphoma. Overall study results and limits: According to reports, newly diagnosed patients had lower baseline TCR diversity than healthy donors, and relapsed/refractory patients had lower baseline TCR diversity still.

A word on this clone: What it binds is not known.

Sequencing used immunoSEQ multiplex PCR; TCRdb keeps in-frame clones, though not all of them. Of roughly 23,000 clones listed, more than 90% are singletons. V lost 2 bases, J lost 8 bases, and 6 bases stayed unmatched. CDR3 length: 15 residues. Germline-derived CDR1 and CDR2 are SGHAT and FQDESV (reference sequence). As for time point: newly diagnosed, previously untreated cHL patient sample. Starting with thawed PBMCs, CD4+ T cells were purified by magnetic negative selection. Comparison used PBMCs from newly diagnosed, untreated classical Hodgkin lymphoma. The rearrangement joins TRBV11-1 to TRBJ2-1, with 10 bases that match TRBD1. The TCR sequence derives from a human donor with classical Hodgkin lymphoma. The sequenced material came from CD4+ T cells from blood. CDR3: CASSLKGTGVHEQFF. The DNA for the CDR3 is TGTGCCAGCAGCTTAAAAGGGACAGGGGTCCATGAGCAGTTCTTC.